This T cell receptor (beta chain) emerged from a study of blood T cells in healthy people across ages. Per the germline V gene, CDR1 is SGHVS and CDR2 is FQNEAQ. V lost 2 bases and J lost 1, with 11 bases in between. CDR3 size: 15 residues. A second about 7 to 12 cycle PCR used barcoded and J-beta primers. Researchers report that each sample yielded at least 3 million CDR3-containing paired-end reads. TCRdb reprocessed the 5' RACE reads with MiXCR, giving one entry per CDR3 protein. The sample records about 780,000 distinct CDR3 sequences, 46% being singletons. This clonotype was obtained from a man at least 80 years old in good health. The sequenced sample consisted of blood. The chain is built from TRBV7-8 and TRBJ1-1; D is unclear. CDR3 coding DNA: TGTGCCAGCAGCTTAACCCGGGAGGGGAACACTGAAGCTTTCTTT. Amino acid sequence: CASSLTREGNTEAFF.